Each of the 15 T cell receptor beta chains below was sequenced from the same sample in a study of T cells in Graves' hyperthyroidism and ophthalmopathy. The CDR3 regions of TCR beta were amplified from RNA transcripts. The primer set for the first-round RT-PCR of the TCR CDR3 was HTBI. From the multiplex PCR reads, TCRdb called clonotypes with MiXCR, one entry per CDR3 protein. The repertoire has around 600,000 distinct CDR3 sequences, 45% of them found once; the top ten carry less than 9.5%. Sequencing was performed on peripheral blood or thyroid tissue (not recorded which). The receptor source for this set is an adult man with Graves' disease, either hyperthyroidism or ophthalmopathy (not recorded which).

V and J are TRBV20-1 and TRBJ2-7; 7 bases map to TRBD2. Losses at the gene ends were 4 bases for V and 2 bases for J; bases not matched to a gene: 11. The CDR3 consists of 15 residues. CDR1 is DFQATT and CDR2 is SNEGSKA in the germline V gene (reference sequence). The CDR3 bases are TGCAGTGCTACAGGCCTGGGGGGAGGGCCCTACGAGCAGTACTTC. This codes for CSATGLGGGPYEQYF.

This clonotype appeared a few times. A read error is possible here, since a much larger clone lies one base away. The V gene is TRBV7-6, the J gene TRBJ1-3; possible D gene TRBD1, 6 bases. Germline loops: CDR1 SGHVS, CDR2 FNYEAQ. The CDR3 sequence is 16 residues long. This CDR3 is CASSLGVQGTGDTIYF. Written as DNA, the CDR3 is TGTGCCAGCAGCTTAGGGGTACAGGGAACTGGAGACACCATATATTTT.

The chain carries TRBV19 and TRBJ1-4; TRBD1 aligns across 10 bases. Unmatched junction bases numbered 8, after V lost 9 bases and J lost 1 base. This CDR3 has 16 residues. In germline, CDR1 is LNHDA, CDR2 SQIVND (reference sequence). This CDR3 reads CASSDRGRETNEKLFF. As DNA, the CDR3 is TGTGCCAGCAGTGACAGGGGGCGTGAAACTAATGAAAAACTGTTTTTT.

This clonotype occurred many times. J is TRBJ1-5 and V is TRBV19, with 9 positions matching TRBD1. The CDR3 runs to 15 residues. V lost 6 bases and J lost 0; bases outside the gene matches: 3. CDR1 LNHDA and CDR2 SQIVND come from the germline V gene (reference sequence). The CDR3 region is CASRDRGNSNQPQHF. In DNA, the CDR3 is TGTGCCAGTAGGGACAGGGGCAATAGCAATCAGCCCCAGCATTTT.

This chain uses TRBV12-3 or TRBV12-4 with TRBJ2-5; 10 bases align to TRBD2. The CDR3 covers 17 residues. The junction had 12 bases not matched to a gene; V was cut back by 4 bases and J by 4 bases. The CDR3 protein is CASSSSSQRGGRETQYF. Written as DNA, the CDR3 is TGTGCCAGCAGTTCCTCATCTCAGCGGGGGGGCCGAGAGACCCAGTACTTC.

This clonotype was picked up a small number of times. J is TRBJ1-5 and V is TRBV7-2; 9 nucleotides match TRBD1. Germline V lookup: CDR1 SGHTA, CDR2 FQGNSA. The junction had 4 bases not matched to a gene; V was cut back by 1 base and J by 6 bases. The CDR3 covers 15 residues. Here the CDR3 reads CASSLEGQGRQPQHF. CDR3 DNA sequence: TGTGCCAGCAGCTTAGAGGGACAGGGACGTCAGCCCCAGCATTTT.

The chain couples TRBV10-3 to TRBJ2-5; D possibly corresponds to TRBD1 (6 bases). V shed 4 bases and J shed 3 bases, with 12 bases lying between them. The CDR3 loop spans 14 amino acids. Germline lookup yields CDR1 ENHRY and CDR2 SYGVKD. CDR3 nucleotide sequence: TGTGCCATCAGTGGGGGTACAGGGAAAGAGACCCAGTACTTC. Its protein is CAISGGTGKETQYF.

This clonotype was detected many times. This chain uses TRBV12-3 or TRBV12-4 with TRBJ1-1; 7 bases line up with TRBD1. This CDR3 region has 12 residues. Trimming removed 5 bases from V and 6 bases from J; junction bases left unmatched: 3. DNA of the CDR3: TGTGCCAGCAGTCGACAGGGTGCTGAAGCTTTCTTT. The encoded protein is CASSRQGAEAFF.

In its sample, this clonotype was seen many times. The genes are TRBV7-8 and TRBJ2-7, with 9 bases that match TRBD1. CDR1 SGHVS and CDR2 FQNEAQ come from the germline V gene. Losses at the gene ends were 5 bases for V and 3 bases for J; bases not matched to a gene: 8. This CDR3 comprises 15 residues. The CDR3 region has the DNA TGTGCCAGCAGCCCCATTCCGGGACAGGGCTACGAGCAGTACTTC. Amino acids: CASSPIPGQGYEQYF.

The rearrangement uses TRBV11-2 and TRBJ1-5; D is uncertain. CDR3 size: 13 residues. Per germline, CDR1 SGHAT and CDR2 FQNNGV. Trimming removed 4 bases at V and 4 bases at J, with 8 bases between. Here the CDR3 reads CASSSRTNQPQHF. The DNA for the CDR3 is TGTGCCAGCAGCTCCCGGACGAATCAGCCCCAGCATTTT.

Note on this clonotype: A much bigger clone sits one base away, suggesting this may be a read error. This sequence joins TRBV6-5 and TRBJ1-1; D ambiguous. Germline V gives CDR1 MNHEY, CDR2 SVGAGI. The CDR3 spans 13 residues. This CDR3 is CAISYGEQAEAFF. CDR3 nucleotide sequence: TGTGCCATCAGTTATGGCGAACAAGCTGAAGCTTTCTTT.

Many counts were recorded for this clonotype. The chain carries TRBV29-1 and TRBJ1-1; D remains ambiguous. CDR1 is SQVTM, CDR2 ANQGSEA, per germline. Trimming shortened V by 6 bases and J by 4 bases, and 15 bases separated the two germline ends. This CDR3 has 13 amino acids. The CDR3 DNA sequence: TGCAGCGTCGGGCATTGGCCGGGCACTGAAGCTTTCTTT. Its translation is CSVGHWPGTEAFF.

This clonotype was detected a few times. The V and J genes are TRBV24-1 and TRBJ2-2; D is unclear. The CDR3 has 14 amino acids. V lost 1 base and J lost 5, with 7 bases in between. CDR1 and CDR2 (germline): KGHDR, SFDVKD. CDR3 nucleotide sequence: TGTGCCACCAGTGATTTTTCCAAAACCGGGGAGCTGTTTTTT. It is translated as CATSDFSKTGELFF.

This clonotype was recorded a few times. The chain recombines TRBV6-5 with TRBJ2-7; TRBD1 aligns across 10 bases. The CDR3 spans 16 residues. The junction had 12 bases not matched to a gene; V was cut back by 5 bases and J by 5 bases. Germline V gene sequence: CDR1 MNHEY, CDR2 SVGAGI. In nucleotides, the CDR3 is TGTGCCAGCAGTCCGCCCTCGGGACAGGGGCCTGACGAGCAGTACTTC. This translates into CASSPPSGQGPDEQYF.

This clonotype occurred a few times. The chain joins TRBV6-5 to TRBJ2-7, with a tentative D call TRBD1 (6 bases). The CDR3 runs to 15 residues. Trimming shortened V by 6 bases and J by 4 bases, and 19 bases separated the two germline ends. The V gene's germline CDR1 is MNHEY and CDR2 SVGAGI. The CDR3 DNA is TGTGCCAGCAGAGTTACGGCCAGGGGTTGGTACGAGCAGTACTTC. Protein product: CASRVTARGWYEQYF.